This passage covers 5 T cell receptor beta chains from one sample sequenced in a study of cytomegalovirus exposure and HLA in healthy donors. The PCR had 60 Vbeta and 13 Jbeta primers. TCRdb keeps only in-frame clones here, not all; method: immunoSEQ multiplex PCR. Counted here are approximately 150,000 clones, about four fifths occurring once; the ten biggest clones make up roughly 4%. Sequencing was carried out using PBMCs. Receptor source: a woman aged 40 to 55 in good health and CMV-seropositive.

CDR3 in DNA: TGTGCCAGCAGCTTAGCGAGGACAGGAGGGAGTTCACCCCTCCACTTT. Protein sequence: CASSLARTGGSSPLHF. J is TRBJ1-6 and V is TRBV7-2; the match to TRBD1 covers 7 bases. The V and J ends lost 0 bases and 9 bases, in that order; junction bases with no gene match: 8. CDR3 length: 16 residues. The germline V gene has CDR1 SGHTA and CDR2 FQGNSA.

This chain links TRBV6-5 with TRBJ2-7; TRBD2 aligns across 7 bases. The CDR3 is made up of 14 amino acids. Per the germline V gene, CDR1 is MNHEY and CDR2 is SVGAGI. V was clipped by 6 bases and J by 4 bases; unmatched bases: 9. CDR3 in amino acids: CASSHGGTLYEQYF. The CDR3 DNA reads as TGTGCCAGCAGCCACGGGGGGACCCTGTACGAGCAGTACTTC.

Details on this clone: This sample also contains other DNA sequences that code for the same CDR3. The rearrangement joins TRBV11-2 to TRBJ2-7; D unclear. Trimming removed 5 bases at V and 1 base at J, with 12 bases between. Germline V gene sequence: CDR1 SGHAT, CDR2 FQNNGV. This CDR3 has 14 residues. The CDR3 DNA follows: TGTGCCAGCAGCCTCACTGACGGGTCCTACGAGCAGTACTTC. Translation gives CASSLTDGSYEQYF.

V and J are TRBV18 and TRBJ2-2; 7 bases agree with TRBD1. With 3 bases clipped from V and 0 bases from J, the junction kept 4 bases outside the gene matches. This CDR3 is 16 amino acids long. Germline-derived CDR1 and CDR2 are KGHSH and LQKENI. The CDR3 spells CASSPTGSANTGELFF. As DNA, the CDR3 is TGTGCCAGCTCACCGACAGGGAGTGCGAACACCGGGGAGCTGTTTTTT.

The V call is TRBV4-1, the J call TRBJ1-1, with 9 bases aligning to TRBD1. The CDR3 covers 16 residues. Germline loops: CDR1 MGHRA, CDR2 YSYEKL. J was trimmed by 6 bases and V by 2 bases; bases with no gene match: 10. The DNA for the CDR3 is TGCGCCAGCAGCCAAAAGGCGGGACAGGGCTTTTCTGAAGCTTTCTTT. It is translated as CASSQKAGQGFSEAFF.